These 8 T cell receptor beta chains originate from one sample sequenced in a study of radiation and T cells in renal cell carcinoma. This sample's time point: blood 4 weeks post-SBRT, at nephrectomy. As for treatment: 15 Gy SBRT to primary tumor, nephrectomy 4 weeks later. Assay: immunoSEQ multiplex PCR; the TCRdb copy retains only in-frame clones and omits some. The repertoire has fewer than 200,000 clones, roughly nine tenths of them found once; the top ten carry approximately 10%. The starting material was blood, obtained from a patient whose treatment included radiotherapy and nephrectomy. The receptors shown here come from a woman aged 50 to 60 with renal cell carcinoma.

As for this clone: The sample carries other DNA sequences with the same CDR3. The chain uses TRBV6-5 and TRBJ2-1; D is possibly TRBD1 or TRBD2 (5 bases each). The CDR3 is 12 residues long. The germline V and J ends were trimmed by 2 bases and 7 bases, with 6 bases remaining between them. Germline V gene sequence: CDR1 MNHEY, CDR2 SVGAGI. The DNA of the CDR3 is TGTGCCAGCAGTTACGGGACGAATGAGCAGTTCTTC. Its protein product is CASSYGTNEQFF.

This clone has just one count. J is TRBJ2-3 and V is TRBV7-9, with a possible D match to TRBD2 (6 bases). The CDR3 sequence is 14 residues long. Deletions cut 3 bases from V and 4 bases from J, with 11 bases between. The germline CDR1 and CDR2 sequences are SEHNR and FQNEAQ (reference sequence). The CDR3 sequence is CASSFQGGSDTQYF. The CDR3 coding sequence is TGTGCCAGCAGCTTTCAGGGAGGCTCAGATACGCAGTATTTT. Combining the CDR3 with reference TRBV7-9 and TRBJ2-3 gives the whole variable domain DTGVSQNPRHKITKRGQNVTFRCDPISEHNRLYWYRQTLGQGPEFLTYFQNEAQLEKSRLLSDRFSAERPKGSFSTLEIQRTEQGDSAMYLCASSFQGGSDTQYFGPGTRLTVL.

The rearrangement joins TRBV19 to TRBJ1-2; 8 positions agree with TRBD1. Unmatched junction bases numbered 9, after V lost 4 bases and J lost 8 bases. The CDR3 sequence is 14 residues long. Germline CDR1 LNHDA, CDR2 SQIVND (reference sequence). The CDR3 DNA reads TGTGCCAGTAGTACCATCCAGGGGGCTGGAGGCTACACCTTC. It translates to CASSTIQGAGGYTF.

The CDR3 region is CASRLRGGASTDTQYF. CDR3 DNA: TGTGCCAGCCGTCTCCGAGGCGGTGCTAGCACAGATACGCAGTATTTT. The chain has TRBV7-6 and TRBJ2-3; D remains ambiguous. V lost 8 bases and J 0 bases, leaving 18 bases between the germline ends. In germline, CDR1 is SGHVS, CDR2 FNYEAQ. The length of the CDR3 is 16 residues. The whole variable domain, remainder taken from reference TRBV7-6 and TRBJ2-3, is GAGVSQSPRYKVTKRGQDVALRCDPISGHVSLYWYRQALGQGPEFLTYFNYEAQQDKSGLPNDRFSAERPEGSISTLTIQRTEQRDSAMYRCASRLRGGASTDTQYFGPGTRLTVL.

The chain is built from TRBV14 and TRBJ2-7; TRBD1 might be the D (5 bases). This CDR3 contains 13 residues. Trimming shortened V by 1 base and J by 2 bases, and 6 bases separated the two germline ends. Germline CDR1 SGHDN, CDR2 FVKESK. The CDR3 DNA reads TGTGCCAGCAGCCAAGTCAGGGCCTACGAGCAGTACTTC. Encoded protein: CASSQVRAYEQYF.

This clone was detected a few times. The chain joins TRBV5-1 to TRBJ1-3; the D is unclear. The CDR3 totals 15 residues. CDR1 and CDR2 from the germline V gene are SGHRS and YFSETQ. The V end was cut by 3 bases, the J end by 4 bases, with 14 bases between. CDR3 loop: CASSSLAGPGNTIYF. The CDR3 nucleotides read TGCGCCAGCAGCTCGCTGGCTGGGCCGGGAAACACCATATATTTT.

The chain couples TRBV9 to TRBJ1-3, with D tentatively TRBD1 (6 bases). Looked up from germline, CDR1 is SGDLS and CDR2 is YYNGEE. Trimming pared 5 bases from V and 1 base from J, leaving 10 bases between. CDR3 length: 14 amino acids. CDR3 sequence reads: CASSRQGSGNTIYF. The DNA for the CDR3 is TGTGCCAGCAGTCGCCAGGGGTCTGGAAACACCATATATTTT.

The rearrangement joins TRBV6-1 to TRBJ2-1, with D perhaps TRBD1 (5 bases). The CDR3 is made up of 14 amino acids. The germline V and J ends were trimmed by 2 bases and 0 bases, with 5 bases remaining between them. Germline CDR1 MNHNS, CDR2 SASEGT. CDR3 sequence: CASSEQGSYNEQFF. The CDR3 nucleotides are TGTGCCAGCAGTGAACAGGGCTCCTACAATGAGCAGTTCTTC.